The rows below give T cell receptor beta chains drawn from one sample of a study of PD-1 blockade in mismatch repair-deficient tumors. Sequencing was performed with immunoSEQ multiplex PCR; in TCRdb, only in-frame clones are kept and a portion is missing. The sample holds 75,000 to 85,000 clones, over 70% seen once. The starting material was peripheral blood, obtained 12 weeks after starting pembrolizumab. All receptors come from an adult with mismatch repair-deficient cancer. Each CDR3 is given with its conserved first and last residue. Each record gives: clone size, D gene, J gene, V gene, CDR3 protein, CDR3 DNA. The D gene is left open where the match is weak. Clone size, where shown, is once, few, many, or a class for clones that have expanded.

>few|TRBD2|TRBJ2-3|TRBV6-1
CASSEERGSTDTQYF
TGTGCCAGCAGTGAGGAGCGGGGCAGCACAGATACGCAGTATTTT
>-|TRBD2|TRBJ2-3|TRBV9
CASSVGGGSGDTQYF
TGTGCCAGCAGCGTAGGGGGCGGGAGTGGGGATACGCAGTATTTT
>-|TRBD2|TRBJ2-3|TRBV30
CAWSIEREQPDTQYF
TGTGCCTGGAGTATCGAGCGGGAGCAACCAGATACGCAGTATTTT
>-|-|TRBJ2-3|TRBV5-4
CASSQDNGYTDTQYF
TGCGCCAGCAGCCAAGATAACGGCTACACAGATACGCAGTATTTT
>once|TRBD1|TRBJ2-5|TRBV11-1
CASGTGGAETQYF
TGTGCCAGCGGGACAGGAGGAGCAGAGACCCAGTACTTC
>-|TRBD1|TRBJ2-2|TRBV7-3
CASSLTGGFDTGELFF
TGTGCCAGCAGCTTGACAGGGGGTTTTGACACCGGGGAGCTGTTTTTT
>-|TRBD1|TRBJ2-6|TRBV29-1
CSVDPGQGTGANVLTF
TGCAGCGTTGATCCGGGACAGGGTACTGGGGCCAACGTCCTGACTTTC
>-|-|TRBJ2-7|TRBV5-5
CASSTGPGGSYEQYF
TGTGCCAGCAGCACCGGACCCGGAGGCTCCTACGAGCAGTACTTC
>once|-|TRBJ1-2|TRBV6-5
CASNSGVGYGYTF
TGTGCCAGCAATTCAGGGGTGGGCTATGGCTACACCTTC
>-|-|TRBJ1-1|TRBV2
CASSNSNMNTEAFF
TGTGCCAGCAGTAACAGTAACATGAACACTGAAGCTTTCTTT
>-|TRBD1|TRBJ2-5|TRBV11-1
CASSGQVQETQYF
TGTGCCAGCAGCGGACAGGTCCAAGAGACCCAGTACTTC
>-|TRBD2|TRBJ2-1|TRBV7-9
CASSLVGLGGNEQFF
TGTGCCAGCAGCTTAGTGGGACTAGGTGGGAATGAGCAGTTCTTC
>-|-|TRBJ2-7|TRBV19
CASSIGQPDEQYF
TGTGCTAGTAGTATAGGGCAGCCGGACGAGCAGTACTTC
>-|TRBD1|TRBJ2-5|TRBV7-8
CASSLAVKGAKETQYF
TGTGCCAGCAGCTTAGCGGTCAAGGGGGCGAAAGAGACCCAGTACTTC
>-|-|TRBJ1-2|TRBV21-1
CASRTQGCYTF
TGTGCCAGCAGGACACAGGGATGCTACACCTTC
>-|-|TRBJ2-5|TRBV19
CASSMMYGRRQETQYF
TGTGCCAGTAGTATGATGTACGGGCGACGACAAGAGACCCAGTACTTC
>-|-|TRBJ2-1|TRBV5-1
CASSLVRNNEQFF
TGCGCCAGCAGCTTGGTCCGAAACAATGAGCAGTTCTTC
>-|TRBD1|TRBJ2-1|TRBV7-9
CASSLTGHEQFF
TGTGCCAGCAGCCTGACAGGGCATGAGCAGTTCTTC
>-|-|TRBJ1-2|TRBV7-9
CASSTETNYGYTF
TGTGCCAGCAGCACCGAAACGAACTATGGCTACACCTTC
>once|TRBD1|TRBJ1-1|TRBV7-2
CASAGTVNTEAFF
TGTGCCAGCGCCGGGACAGTGAACACTGAAGCTTTCTTT
>-|-|TRBJ2-1|TRBV5-1
CASSFDTYNEQFF
TGCGCCAGCAGCTTCGACACCTACAATGAGCAGTTCTTC
>-|TRBD2|TRBJ2-1|TRBV27
CASSLLAGDAYNEQFF
TGTGCCAGCAGTTTACTAGCGGGAGACGCCTACAATGAGCAGTTCTTC
>-|-|TRBJ1-3|TRBV7-9
CASSFIGSVRVSGNTIYF
TGTGCCAGCAGCTTTATCGGGTCGGTGCGAGTCTCTGGAAACACCATATATTTT
>-|-|TRBJ2-1|TRBV29-1
CSVTEGRREQFF
TGCAGCGTCACAGAGGGACGGAGGGAGCAGTTCTTC
>-|-|TRBJ2-5|TRBV7-8
CASSLDGSRMETQYF
TGTGCCAGCAGCTTAGACGGGAGTCGGATGGAGACCCAGTACTTC
>-|-|TRBJ2-6|TRBV27
CASSLYRISGANVLTF
TGTGCCAGCAGTCTATATCGTATCTCTGGGGCCAACGTCCTGACTTTC
>-|TRBD2|TRBJ2-7|TRBV5-1
CASSRQSGRADEQYF
TGCGCCAGCAGCAGACAAAGCGGGAGGGCTGACGAGCAGTACTTC
>-|TRBD2|TRBJ2-7|TRBV4-3
CASSRRLAGGYEQYF
TGCGCCAGCAGCCGCCGACTAGCGGGAGGTTACGAGCAGTACTTC
>-|TRBD2|TRBJ2-7|TRBV19
CASSVSGTSGIYEQYF
TGTGCCAGTAGTGTCTCTGGGACTAGCGGTATCTACGAGCAGTACTTC
>-|-|TRBJ2-1|TRBV29-1
CSVERTDDEQFF
TGCAGCGTTGAAAGGACAGACGATGAGCAGTTCTTC
>-|TRBD2|TRBJ2-7|TRBV6-5
CASRGGRAGVEQYF
TGTGCCAGCAGGGGAGGCCGAGCGGGAGTCGAGCAGTACTTC
>-|-|TRBJ2-7|TRBV7-3
CASSHEGSDEQYF
TGTGCCAGCAGCCATGAGGGCTCGGACGAGCAGTACTTC
>-|-|TRBJ1-4|TRBV4-3
CASSQDDGYLKLFF
TGCGCCAGCAGCCAAGACGACGGATACCTAAAACTGTTTTTT
>-|-|TRBJ2-7|TRBV5-5
CASSYFGGGGEQYF
TGTGCCAGCAGCTACTTTGGAGGGGGCGGGGAGCAGTACTTC
>-|TRBD1|TRBJ1-1|TRBV19
CASSRDRGTEAFF
TGTGCCAGTAGTAGGGACAGGGGCACTGAAGCTTTCTTT
>-|TRBD2|TRBJ2-1|TRBV5-1
CASSLGLASGRPEQFF
TGCGCCAGCAGCTTGGGGTTGGCTAGCGGGAGACCTGAGCAGTTCTTC
>-|-|TRBJ2-2|TRBV9
CASSVAGRNTGELFF
TGTGCCAGCAGCGTAGCGGGTAGGAACACCGGGGAGCTGTTTTTT
>-|TRBD2|TRBJ2-7|TRBV5-4
CASSLDIGTSLEQYF
TGTGCCAGCAGCTTGGATATAGGGACTAGTCTCGAGCAGTACTTC
>-|TRBD2|TRBJ2-5|TRBV5-1
CASSSGLAEQETQYF
TGCGCCAGCAGCTCGGGACTAGCGGAACAAGAGACCCAGTACTTC
>-|-|TRBJ2-7|TRBV7-9
CASSPGGYEQYF
TGTGCCAGCAGCCCCGGGGGCTACGAGCAGTACTTC
>-|-|TRBJ1-1|TRBV30
CAWSVEVRSVQLTF
TGTGCCTGGAGTGTAGAAGTGCGGTCAGTACAGCTCACATTT
>-|TRBD1|TRBJ2-3|TRBV6-1
CASSERGLDTDTQYF
TGTGCCAGCAGTGAAAGGGGGCTCGACACAGATACGCAGTATTTT
>-|-|TRBJ2-7|TRBV9
CASSVMEISYEQYF
TGTGCCAGCAGCGTAATGGAAATATCCTACGAGCAGTACTTC
>-|TRBD1|TRBJ1-2|TRBV19
CASTTPQGVLGYTF
TGTGCCAGTACGACCCCCCAGGGGGTTCTTGGCTACACCTTC
>few|TRBD2|TRBJ2-1|TRBV6-6
CASRGLAGEGNEQFF
TGTGCCAGCAGGGGGCTAGCGGGAGAAGGCAATGAGCAGTTCTTC
>-|-|TRBJ1-5|TRBV7-3
CASSDGHNSNQPQHF
TGTGCCAGCAGCGACGGACACAATAGCAATCAGCCCCAGCATTTT
>-|-|TRBJ2-2|TRBV10-3
CAISSQIGSTGELFF
TGTGCCATCTCGTCTCAAATTGGATCCACCGGGGAGCTGTTTTTT
>-|TRBD1|TRBJ2-2|TRBV2
CASGQGTPGELFF
TGTGCCAGCGGACAGGGAACACCCGGGGAGCTGTTTTTT
>-|-|TRBJ1-1|TRBV30
CAWSVGGNTEAFF
TGTGCCTGGAGTGTGGGGGGAAACACTGAAGCTTTCTTT